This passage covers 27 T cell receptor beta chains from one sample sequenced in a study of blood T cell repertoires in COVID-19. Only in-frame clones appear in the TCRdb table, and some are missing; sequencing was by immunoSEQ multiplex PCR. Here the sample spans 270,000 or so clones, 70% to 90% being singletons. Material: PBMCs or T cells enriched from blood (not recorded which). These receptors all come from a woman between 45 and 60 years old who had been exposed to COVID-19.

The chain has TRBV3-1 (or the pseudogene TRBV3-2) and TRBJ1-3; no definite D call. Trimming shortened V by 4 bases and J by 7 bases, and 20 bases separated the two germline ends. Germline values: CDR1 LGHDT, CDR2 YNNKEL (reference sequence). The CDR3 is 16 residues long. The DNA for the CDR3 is TGTGCCAGCAGCCGTGGGTCCCAGTCATCGAGGAACACCATATATTTT. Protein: CASSRGSQSSRNTIYF.

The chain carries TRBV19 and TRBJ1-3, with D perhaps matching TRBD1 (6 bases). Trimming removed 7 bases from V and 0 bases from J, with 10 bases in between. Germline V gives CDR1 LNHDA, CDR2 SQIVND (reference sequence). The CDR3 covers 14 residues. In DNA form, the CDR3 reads TGTGCCAGTACTACGGGACACTCTGGAAACACCATATATTTT. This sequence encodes CASTTGHSGNTIYF. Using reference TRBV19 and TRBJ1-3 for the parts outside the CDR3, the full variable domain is DGGITQSPKYLFRKEGQNVTLSCEQNLNHDAMYWYRQDPGQGLRLIYYSQIVNDFQKGDIAEGYSVSREKKESFPLTVTSAQKNPTAFYLCASTTGHSGNTIYFGEGSWLTVV.

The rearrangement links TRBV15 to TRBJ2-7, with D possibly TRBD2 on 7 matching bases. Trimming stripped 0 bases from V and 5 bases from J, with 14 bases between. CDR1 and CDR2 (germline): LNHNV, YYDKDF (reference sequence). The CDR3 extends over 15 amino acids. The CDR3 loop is CATSRDTGGRDEQYF. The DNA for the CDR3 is TGTGCCACCAGCAGAGATACGGGGGGCCGCGACGAGCAGTACTTC. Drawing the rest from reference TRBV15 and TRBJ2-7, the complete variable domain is DAMVIQNPRYQVTQFGKPVTLSCSQTLNHNVMYWYQQKSSQAPKLLFHYYDKDFNNEADTPDNFQSRRPNTSFCFLDIRSPGLGDTAMYLCATSRDTGGRDEQYFGPGTRLTVT.

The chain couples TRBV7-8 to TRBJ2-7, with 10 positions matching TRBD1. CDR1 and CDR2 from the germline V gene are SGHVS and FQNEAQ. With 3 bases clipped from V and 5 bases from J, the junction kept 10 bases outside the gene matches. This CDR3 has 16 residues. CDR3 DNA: TGTGCCAGCAGCTTCCTGAGTGGGGGACAGGGGAACGAGCAGTACTTC. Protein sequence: CASSFLSGGQGNEQYF.

Here the CDR3 DNA reads TGTGCCACCAGCCCCGGACAGATCTACGAGCAGTACTTC. This codes for CATSPGQIYEQYF. The V gene is TRBV15, the J gene TRBJ2-7; the D gene is possibly TRBD1 (6 bases). The CDR3 contains 13 residues. Germline CDR1 reads LNHNV; CDR2 reads YYDKDF (reference sequence). Trimming shortened V by 5 bases and J by 3 bases, and 11 bases separated the two germline ends.

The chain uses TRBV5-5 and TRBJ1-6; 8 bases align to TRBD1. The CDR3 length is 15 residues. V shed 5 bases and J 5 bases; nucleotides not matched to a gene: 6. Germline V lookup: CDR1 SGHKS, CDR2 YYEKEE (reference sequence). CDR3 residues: CASRPPGQDNSPLHF. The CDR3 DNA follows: TGTGCCAGCAGACCTCCGGGACAGGATAATTCACCCCTCCACTTT. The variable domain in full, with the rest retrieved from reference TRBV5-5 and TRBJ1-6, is DAGVTQSPTHLIKTRGQQVTLRCSPISGHKSVSWYQQVLGQGPQFIFQYYEKEERGRGNFPDRFSARQFPNYSSELNVNALLLGDSALYLCASRPPGQDNSPLHFGNGTRLTVT.

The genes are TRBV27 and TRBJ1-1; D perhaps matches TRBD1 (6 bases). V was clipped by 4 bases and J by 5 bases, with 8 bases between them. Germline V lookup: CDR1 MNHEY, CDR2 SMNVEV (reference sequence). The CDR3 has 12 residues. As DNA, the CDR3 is TGTGCCAGCAGTTCTACAGGGACTGAAGCTTTCTTT. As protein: CASSSTGTEAFF.

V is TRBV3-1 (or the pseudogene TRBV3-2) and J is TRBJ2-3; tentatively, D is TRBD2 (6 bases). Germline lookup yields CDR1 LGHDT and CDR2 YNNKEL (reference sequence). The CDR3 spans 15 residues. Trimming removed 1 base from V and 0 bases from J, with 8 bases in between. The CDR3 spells CASSQAGGSTDTQYF. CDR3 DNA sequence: TGTGCCAGCAGCCAAGCTGGGGGGAGCACAGATACGCAGTATTTT.

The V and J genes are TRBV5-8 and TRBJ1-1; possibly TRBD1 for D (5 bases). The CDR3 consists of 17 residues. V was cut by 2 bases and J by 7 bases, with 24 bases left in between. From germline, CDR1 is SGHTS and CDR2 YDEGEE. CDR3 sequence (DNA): TGTGCCAGCAGCTTATTGTATGGGGAAGGGGTGGGTGGTGAAGCTTTCTTT. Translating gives CASSLLYGEGVGGEAFF.

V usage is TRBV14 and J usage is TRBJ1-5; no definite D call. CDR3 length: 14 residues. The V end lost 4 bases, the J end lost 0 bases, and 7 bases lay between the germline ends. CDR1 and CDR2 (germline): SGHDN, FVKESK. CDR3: CASSPYGSNQPQHF. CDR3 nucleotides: TGTGCCAGCAGCCCCTATGGTAGCAATCAGCCCCAGCATTTT.

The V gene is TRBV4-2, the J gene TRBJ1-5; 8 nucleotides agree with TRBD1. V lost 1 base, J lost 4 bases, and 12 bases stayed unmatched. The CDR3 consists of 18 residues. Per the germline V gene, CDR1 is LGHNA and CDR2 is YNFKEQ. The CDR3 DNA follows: TGTGCCAGCAGCCAAGTCCACCGAGCCAACAGGGGGAATCAGCCCCAGCATTTT. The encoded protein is CASSQVHRANRGNQPQHF.

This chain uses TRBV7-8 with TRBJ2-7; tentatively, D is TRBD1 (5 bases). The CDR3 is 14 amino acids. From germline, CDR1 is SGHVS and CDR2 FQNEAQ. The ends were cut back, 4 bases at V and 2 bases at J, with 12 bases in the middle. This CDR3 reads CASSSRALPYEQYF. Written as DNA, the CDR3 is TGTGCCAGCAGCTCCAGGGCCCTACCCTACGAGCAGTACTTC.

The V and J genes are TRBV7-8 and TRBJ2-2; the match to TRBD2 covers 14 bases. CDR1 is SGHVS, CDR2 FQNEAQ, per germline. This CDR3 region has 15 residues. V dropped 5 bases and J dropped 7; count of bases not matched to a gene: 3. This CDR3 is CASSPGTSGSGELFF. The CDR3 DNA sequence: TGTGCCAGCAGCCCTGGGACTAGCGGGAGCGGGGAGCTGTTTTTT.

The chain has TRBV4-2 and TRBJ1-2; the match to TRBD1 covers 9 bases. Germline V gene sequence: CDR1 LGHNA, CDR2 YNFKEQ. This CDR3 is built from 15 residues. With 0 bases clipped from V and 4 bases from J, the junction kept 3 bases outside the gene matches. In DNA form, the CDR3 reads TGTGCCAGCAGCCAAGAGGGACAGGGCCCCTATGGCTACACCTTC. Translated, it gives CASSQEGQGPYGYTF.

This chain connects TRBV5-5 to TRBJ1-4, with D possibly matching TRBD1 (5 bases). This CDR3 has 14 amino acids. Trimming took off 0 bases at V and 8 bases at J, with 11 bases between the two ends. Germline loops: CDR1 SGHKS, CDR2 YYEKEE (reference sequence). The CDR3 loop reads CASSLAGGDEKLFF. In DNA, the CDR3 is TGTGCCAGCAGCTTGGCGGGGGGGGACGAAAAACTGTTTTTT.

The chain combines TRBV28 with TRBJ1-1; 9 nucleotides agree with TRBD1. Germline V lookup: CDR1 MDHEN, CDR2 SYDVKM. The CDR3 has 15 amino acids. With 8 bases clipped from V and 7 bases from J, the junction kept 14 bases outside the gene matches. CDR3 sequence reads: CASRPPQGAWGEAFF. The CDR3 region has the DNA TGTGCCAGCCGACCCCCACAGGGGGCTTGGGGTGAAGCTTTCTTT.

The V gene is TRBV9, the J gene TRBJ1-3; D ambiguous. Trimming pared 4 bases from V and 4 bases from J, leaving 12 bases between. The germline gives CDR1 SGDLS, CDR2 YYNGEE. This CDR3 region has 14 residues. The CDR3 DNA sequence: TGTGCCAGCAGCCTTGGAGGTACCGGAAACACCATATATTTT. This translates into CASSLGGTGNTIYF.

The CDR3 reads CASSFPGLARDNEQFF. The CDR3 DNA is TGCGCCAGCAGCTTTCCGGGACTAGCGAGAGACAATGAGCAGTTCTTC. The chain joins TRBV5-1 to TRBJ2-1, with 10 bases fitting TRBD2. V was clipped by 2 bases and J by 5 bases; unmatched bases: 7. From germline, CDR1 is SGHRS and CDR2 YFSETQ. The CDR3 sequence is 16 residues long.

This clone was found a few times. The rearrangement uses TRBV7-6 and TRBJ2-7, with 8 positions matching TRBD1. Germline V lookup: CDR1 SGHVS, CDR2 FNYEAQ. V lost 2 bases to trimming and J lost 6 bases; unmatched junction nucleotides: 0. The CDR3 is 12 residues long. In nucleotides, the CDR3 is TGTGCCAGCAGCTTACAGGGGGCCGAGCAGTACTTC. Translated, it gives CASSLQGAEQYF. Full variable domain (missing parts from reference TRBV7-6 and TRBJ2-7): GAGVSQSPRYKVTKRGQDVALRCDPISGHVSLYWYRQALGQGPEFLTYFNYEAQQDKSGLPNDRFSAERPEGSISTLTIQRTEQRDSAMYRCASSLQGAEQYFGPGTRLTVT.

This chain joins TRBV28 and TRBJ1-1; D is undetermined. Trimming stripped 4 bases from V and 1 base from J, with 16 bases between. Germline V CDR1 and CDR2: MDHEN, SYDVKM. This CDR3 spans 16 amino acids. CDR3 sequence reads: CASSYTIPGANTEAFF. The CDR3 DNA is TGTGCCAGCAGTTATACGATCCCAGGCGCGAACACTGAAGCTTTCTTT.

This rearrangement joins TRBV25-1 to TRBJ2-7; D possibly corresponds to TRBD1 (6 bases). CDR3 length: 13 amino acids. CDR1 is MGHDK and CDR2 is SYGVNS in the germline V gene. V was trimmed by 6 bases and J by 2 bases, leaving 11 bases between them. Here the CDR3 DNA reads TGTGCCAGCAGCTTGGGGGCCGCCTACGAGCAGTACTTC. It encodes CASSLGAAYEQYF.

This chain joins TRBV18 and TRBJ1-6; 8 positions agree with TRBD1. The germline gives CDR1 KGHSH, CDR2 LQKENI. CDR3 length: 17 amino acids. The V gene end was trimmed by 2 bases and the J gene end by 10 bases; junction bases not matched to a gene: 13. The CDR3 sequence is CASSPGATRGQGSPLHF. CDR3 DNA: TGTGCCAGCTCACCAGGGGCGACCAGGGGGCAGGGATCACCCCTCCACTTT.

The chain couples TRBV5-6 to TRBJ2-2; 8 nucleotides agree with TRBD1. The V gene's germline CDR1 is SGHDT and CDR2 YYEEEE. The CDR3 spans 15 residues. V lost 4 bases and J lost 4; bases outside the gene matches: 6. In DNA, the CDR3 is TGTGCCAGCAGCCTAACCGGGACAGGCACCGGGGAGCTGTTTTTT. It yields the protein CASSLTGTGTGELFF.

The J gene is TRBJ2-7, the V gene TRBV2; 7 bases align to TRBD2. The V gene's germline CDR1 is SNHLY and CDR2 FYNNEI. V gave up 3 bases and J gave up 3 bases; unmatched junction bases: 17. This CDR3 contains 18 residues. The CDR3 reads CASSDVARLVGEGYEQYF. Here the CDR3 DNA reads TGTGCCAGCAGTGACGTTGCAAGGCTAGTAGGGGAGGGCTACGAGCAGTACTTC.

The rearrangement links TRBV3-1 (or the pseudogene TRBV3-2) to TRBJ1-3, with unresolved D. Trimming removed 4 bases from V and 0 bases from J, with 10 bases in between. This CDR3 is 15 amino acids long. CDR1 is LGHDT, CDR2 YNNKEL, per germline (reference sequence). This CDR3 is CASSPIRGSGNTIYF. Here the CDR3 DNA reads TGTGCCAGCAGCCCCATACGGGGCTCTGGAAACACCATATATTTT.

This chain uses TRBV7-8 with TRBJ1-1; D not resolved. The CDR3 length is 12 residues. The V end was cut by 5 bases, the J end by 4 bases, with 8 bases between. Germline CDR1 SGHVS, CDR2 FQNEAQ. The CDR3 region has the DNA TGTGCCAGCAGCGAGGGTGCCACTGAAGCTTTCTTT. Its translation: CASSEGATEAFF.

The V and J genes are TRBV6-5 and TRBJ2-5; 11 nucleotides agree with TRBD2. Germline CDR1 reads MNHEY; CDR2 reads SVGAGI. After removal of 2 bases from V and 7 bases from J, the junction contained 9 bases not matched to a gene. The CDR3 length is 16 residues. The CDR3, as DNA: TGTGCCAGCAGTTACGCGCTAGCGGGGGGTCCAGGGACCCAGTACTTC. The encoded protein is CASSYALAGGPGTQYF.